This T cell receptor beta chain came from a study of blood T cell repertoires in COVID-19. Study as a whole: From the United States, Italy and Spain came samples of acute and convalescent COVID-19. Nucleic acid was either cDNA or gDNA, and it came from T cells, B-cell-depleted T cells, or PBMCs.

Per the authors' pipeline: Cell counts per sample came from amplifying reference gene primers. Profiled with immunoSEQ multiplex PCR; TCRdb holds only in-frame clones, not every one. V and J calls and clone size are as listed in that table; D and trimming were resolved from the DNA. The sample includes under 140,000 clones, approximately 90% of them seen just once. V lost 2 bases, J lost 8 bases, and 10 bases lay in between. This CDR3 comprises 12 residues. CDR1 and CDR2 from the germline V gene are SQVTM and ANQGSEA. Material: peripheral blood. The chain links TRBV29-1 to TRBJ2-1; D may be TRBD1 (6 bases). This receptor was obtained from a woman between 50 and 59 years old with acute or convalescent COVID-19. In nucleotides, the CDR3 is TGCAGCGTTGAACAGGGGACCGATGAGCAGTTCTTC. Protein product: CSVEQGTDEQFF.